These T cell receptor beta chains were read from a single sample in a study of CD8+CD57+ T cells in acquired aplastic anemia. Via MiXCR, TCRdb re-called the reads, giving one row per CDR3 protein. The table has 200,000 or so distinct CDR3 sequences, 64% seen once. The sequencing input was sorted CD4+, CD8+, or CD8+CD57+ T cells (not recorded which) from PBMCs. These receptor sequences come from a human donor with severe aplastic anemia or a healthy control (not recorded which). CDR3s include the opening cysteine and the closing phenylalanine or tryptophan. Each record gives: V gene, J gene, clone size, D gene, CDR3 protein, CDR3 DNA. D genes are given only for firm matches. Some rows mark clone size as missing; the rest say once, few, many or name a class of expanded clone.

TRBV24-1	TRBJ2-1	.	.	CATSGGLDGYNEQFF	TGTGCCACCAGTGGGGGGCTGGACGGCTACAATGAGCAGTTCTTC
TRBV15	TRBJ1-2	.	.	CATSRPGLYGYTF	TGTGCCACCAGCCGTCCGGGACTTTATGGCTACACCTTC
TRBV7-2	TRBJ1-2	.	.	CASSLDLSPYGYTF	TGTGCCAGCAGCTTAGACCTATCTCCCTATGGCTACACCTTC
TRBV4-3	TRBJ2-7	many	.	CASSQEGGVIYEQYF	TGCGCCAGCAGCCAAGAGGGCGGGGTCATCTACGAGCAGTACTTC
TRBV27	TRBJ2-7	many	.	CASSSTIRTYEQYF	TGTGCCAGCAGTTCGACAATCCGTACCTACGAGCAGTACTTC
TRBV20-1	TRBJ2-4	once	TRBD2	CSARPGTSGRADIQYF	TGCAGTGCTAGACCAGGGACTAGCGGGAGGGCCGACATTCAGTACTTC
TRBV27	TRBJ2-1	.	TRBD1	CASSLYAGGNEQFF	TGTGCCAGCAGTTTATATGCAGGGGGCAATGAGCAGTTCTTC
TRBV13	TRBJ1-1	.	TRBD1	CASSSDRNTDAFF	TGTGCAAGCAGCTCGGACAGGAACACTGACGCTTTCTTT
TRBV25-1	TRBJ1-1	many	.	CASSEFGGLSTEAFF	TGTGCCAGCAGTGAATTTGGGGGGCTCTCCACTGAAGCTTTCTTT
TRBV5-1	TRBJ2-7	few	TRBD2	CASSSSSGITYEQYF	TGCGCCAGCAGCTCATCTAGCGGGATAACCTACGAGCAGTACTTC
TRBV20-1	TRBJ2-7	.	TRBD1	CSARVGLGQGSTYEQYF	TGCAGTGCTAGAGTTGGTTTGGGACAGGGGTCAACCTACGAGCAGTACTTC
TRBV10-3	TRBJ2-3	.	TRBD1	CAISESPTGGTDTQYF	TGTGCCATCAGTGAGTCCCCGACAGGGGGCACAGATACGCAGTATTTT
TRBV7-9	TRBJ1-4	few	.	CASRKAGGPDEKLFF	TGTGCCAGCAGAAAAGCTGGGGGGCCTGATGAAAAACTGTTTTTT
TRBV7-9	TRBJ2-2	.	TRBD2	CASSDGLAGATGELFF	TGTGCCAGCAGCGATGGACTAGCGGGGGCCACCGGGGAGCTGTTTTTT
TRBV2	TRBJ1-6	few	TRBD1	CASSDWDSVSPLHF	TGTGCCAGCAGTGATTGGGACAGTGTATCACCCCTCCACTTT
TRBV4-1	TRBJ1-6	.	TRBD1	CASNRDRARNSPLHF	TGCGCCAGCAACCGAGACAGGGCGAGGAATTCACCCCTCCACTTT
TRBV20-1	TRBJ2-7	few	TRBD1	CSARDTGTATYEQYF	TGCAGTGCTAGAGATACGGGGACAGCCACCTACGAGCAGTACTTC
TRBV12-3/TRBV12-4	TRBJ1-2	.	.	CASSRTASNYGYTF	TGTGCCAGCAGTAGGACTGCGTCTAACTATGGCTACACCTTC
TRBV20-1	TRBJ2-1	.	.	CSARGPQGQGQFF	TGCAGTGCTAGAGGGCCTCAGGGGCAGGGTCAGTTCTTC
TRBV12-3/TRBV12-4	TRBJ2-5	few	TRBD2	CASSGRGSETQYF	TGTGCCAGCAGTGGGCGGGGGAGCGAGACCCAGTACTTC
TRBV7-9	TRBJ2-1	.	TRBD1	CASSHLGQSDEQFF	TGTGCCAGCAGCCATTTGGGACAGTCAGATGAGCAGTTCTTC
TRBV20-1	TRBJ1-1	many	.	CSATTKNTEAFF	TGCAGTGCTACCACTAAGAACACTGAAGCTTTCTTT
TRBV19	TRBJ2-5	.	.	CASSIQGSQETQYF	TGTGCCAGTAGTATTCAGGGAAGTCAAGAGACCCAGTACTTC
TRBV12-3/TRBV12-4	TRBJ1-6	.	.	CASSRGTFLYSPLHF	TGTGCCAGCAGCCGTGGAACTTTCCTTTATTCACCCCTCCACTTT
TRBV7-9	TRBJ1-5	.	.	CASSFGSNQHQHF	TGTGCCAGCAGCTTCGGTAGCAATCAACACCAGCATTTT
TRBV7-8	TRBJ2-7	many	TRBD1	CASSPDRGYEQYF	TGTGCCAGCAGCCCGGACAGGGGCTACGAGCAGTACTTC
TRBV29-1	TRBJ1-2	.	.	CSVDRGRAGYTF	TGCAGCGTTGATCGGGGGCGGGCAGGCTACACCTTC
TRBV2	TRBJ2-7	.	TRBD1	CASSDAGGQYF	TGTGCCAGCAGTGACGCAGGGGGTCAGTACTTC